This TCR delta chain comes out of a study of gamma-delta chains in newborns, infants, children. Study-level information: Polyclonal expansion of innate γδ T cells after birth follows microbial exposure.

In regard to this clone: A much larger clonotype is one base distant, so this may be a read error.

TCRdb processed the reads again with the CATT caller. The table has about 2,700 delta-chain clones, under 60% seen once. V was trimmed by 0 bases and J by 9 bases, leaving 15 bases between them. The CDR3 has 13 residues. Looked up from germline, CDR1 is NSMFDY and CDR2 is ISSIKDK. The source is a child who received the measles vaccine. The sequenced sample was blood, obtained at baseline. The gene calls are TRAV29/DV5 and TRDJ1; D call uncertain. For the CDR3, the DNA is TGTGCAGCAAGCGTACCCCCTCGGGGTGAACTCATCTTT. Its translation: CAASVPPRGELIF.